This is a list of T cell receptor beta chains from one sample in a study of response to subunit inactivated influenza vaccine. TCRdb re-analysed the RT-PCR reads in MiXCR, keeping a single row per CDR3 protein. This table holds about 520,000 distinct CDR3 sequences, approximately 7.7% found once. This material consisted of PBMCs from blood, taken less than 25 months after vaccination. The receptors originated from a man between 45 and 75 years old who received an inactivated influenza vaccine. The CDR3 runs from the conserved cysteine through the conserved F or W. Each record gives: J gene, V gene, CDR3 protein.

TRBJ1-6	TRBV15	CATSREGGPTNSPLHF
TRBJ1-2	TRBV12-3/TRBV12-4	CASSPSWGAVGYTF
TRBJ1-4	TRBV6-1	CASSWTLPRSNEKLFF
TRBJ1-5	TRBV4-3	CASSQDRDGYQPQHF
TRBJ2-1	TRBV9	CASSVDPLAGGTNEQFF
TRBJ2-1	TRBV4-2	CASSQVPQGANNEQFF
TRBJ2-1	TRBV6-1	CASSRGTSGSNEQFF
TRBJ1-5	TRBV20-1	CSARDSGQGHQPQHF
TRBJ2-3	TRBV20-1	CSARRITSTDTQYF
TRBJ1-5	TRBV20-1	CSARQGNEPQHF
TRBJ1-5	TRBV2	CASSVLARGNQPQHF
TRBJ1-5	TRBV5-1	CASSFGTGVQPQHF
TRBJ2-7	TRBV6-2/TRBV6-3	CASSLILSGSGHEQYF
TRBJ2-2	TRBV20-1	CSARDSTPQTITGELFF
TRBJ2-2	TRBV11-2	CASSYRLAGSDMNTGELFF
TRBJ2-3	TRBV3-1	CASSHSATRTSDTQYF
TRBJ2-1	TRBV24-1	CATSGGTGGTSSYNEQFF
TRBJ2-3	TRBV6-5	CASSYGLAGFIDTQYF
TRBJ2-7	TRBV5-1	CASSPRMTGGYEQYF
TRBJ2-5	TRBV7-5	CSPVSAGSRGALSF
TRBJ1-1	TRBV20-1	CSATPQAFTEAFF
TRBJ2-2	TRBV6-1	CAYPLAAKKNTGELFF
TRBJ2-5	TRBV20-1	CSARALDGGVWETQYF
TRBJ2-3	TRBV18	CASSPFREDTQYF
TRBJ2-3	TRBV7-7	CAGSRTRGDTQYF
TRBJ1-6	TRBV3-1	CASSPKAPNSPLHF
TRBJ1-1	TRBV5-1	CASSLGAGVVNTEAFF
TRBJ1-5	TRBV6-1	CASRRGQELNQPQHF
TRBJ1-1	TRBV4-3	CASSQAGTTNTEAFF
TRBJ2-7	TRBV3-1	CASSQLLTGSSYEQYF
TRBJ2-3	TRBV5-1	CASSLGQGADTQYF
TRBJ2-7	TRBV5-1	CASSLSGGILYEQYF
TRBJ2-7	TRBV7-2	CASSLGEKGRYEQYF
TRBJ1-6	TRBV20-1	CSAFRDRGFSPLHF
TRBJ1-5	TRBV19	CASSMGRKNQPQHF
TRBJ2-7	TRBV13	CASSLNREAREQYF
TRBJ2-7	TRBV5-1	CASSLGGGAAEQYF
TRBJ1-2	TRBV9	CASSAQGSGYTF
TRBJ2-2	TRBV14	CASSQGTYTGELFF
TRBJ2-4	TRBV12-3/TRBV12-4	CATQDTGKAKNIQYF
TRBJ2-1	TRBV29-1	CSATSGNNEQFF
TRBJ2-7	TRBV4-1	CASSLQGMTYEQYF
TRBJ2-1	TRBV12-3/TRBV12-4	CASSPGLAGGSFEQFF
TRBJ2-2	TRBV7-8	CASSSWGRDRTGELFF
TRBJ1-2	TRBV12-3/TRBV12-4	CASNPGPISYGYTF
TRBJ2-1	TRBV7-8	CASSLGPALNNEQFF
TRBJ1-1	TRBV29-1	CSVAGILGGTEAFF
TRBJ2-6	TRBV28	CASGGPSSGANVLTF
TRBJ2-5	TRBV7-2	CASSPGVRETQYF
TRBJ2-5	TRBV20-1	CSASDSITQETQYF
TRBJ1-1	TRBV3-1	CASSQGGAVTAFF
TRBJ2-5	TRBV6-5	CASSSRQAWETQYF